The source of this TCR beta chain is a study of tumor-infiltrating lymphocytes in primary liver carcinoma. Study observations and caveats: Relative to tumor region pairs, the tumor-adjacent and tumor-blood pairs showed overlap that was lower.

TCR beta cDNA was prepared out of roughly 500 ng total RNA by means of a constant-region primer. Slightly modified ARM-PCR with three nested multiplex PCR rounds yielded TCR beta libraries. Amplification in the first two PCR rounds was performed using TRBV1-TRBV30 forward primers and a C-beta reverse primer for roughly 9 cycles each. TCRdb itself ran the multiplex PCR reads through MiXCR, one entry per CDR3 protein. The sample lists more than 85,000 distinct CDR3 sequences, about four fifths seen once, with about 20% in the top ten. It was from roughly 20-30 mg of unsorted bulk tissue that RNA and DNA were co-extracted. The CDR3 has 17 amino acids. Per the germline V gene, CDR1 is SGHNT and CDR2 is YYREEE (reference sequence). Points on this clonotype: Antigen unknown. The germline gene is not matched at one end of the junction; a read error may be the cause.

Sequenced material: liver tumor tissue from sampling region 3. Subset meaning: tumor region T3, left-lateral pole. The sequence was collected from a man aged 35-49 years with primary liver carcinoma and hepatitis B virus infection. The chain is built from TRBV5-4 and TRBJ2-5; possibly TRBD1 for D (6 bases). The chain's CDR3 is CVSSPTRGKTKGRPQYF. The CDR3 nucleotides are TGTGTCAGCAGTCCCACTAGGGGGAAAACTAAAGGGAGACCCCAGTACTTC.